Listed below are T cell receptor beta chains from one sample, sequenced in a study of early T cells in non-severe SARS-CoV-2 infection. TCRdb fed the 5' RACE reads into MiXCR, producing one record per CDR3 protein. The table records almost 65,000 distinct CDR3 sequences, 4.9% of them present only once. Material: whole blood. The receptors derive from an adult who was a healthcare worker with PCR-confirmed SARS-CoV-2 infection or an uninfected control (not recorded which). Both conserved end residues are part of each CDR3. Each record gives: J gene, D gene, V gene, clone size, CDR3 protein, CDR3 DNA. The D gene is left open where the match is weak. Size values are once, few and many counts, or a class for expanded clones, and some rows have none.

TRBJ2-1 - TRBV20-1 - CSASEGTENNEQFF TGCAGTGCTAGTGAAGGGACGGAGAACAATGAGCAGTTCTTC
TRBJ2-7 - TRBV12-3/TRBV12-4 many CASSPSYEQYF TGTGCCAGCAGCCCCTCCTACGAGCAGTACTTC
TRBJ1-2 - TRBV11-2 - CASSFSDPGNYGYTF TGTGCCAGCAGCTTTTCCGACCCGGGGAACTATGGCTACACCTTC
TRBJ2-5 TRBD1 TRBV2 - CASSYDRGTAQTQYF TGTGCCAGCAGTTACGACAGGGGGACTGCGCAGACCCAGTACTTC
TRBJ2-7 TRBD1 TRBV7-9 many CASSLVGDRGVNEQYF TGTGCCAGCAGCTTAGTTGGCGACAGGGGGGTTAACGAGCAGTACTTC
TRBJ2-3 TRBD2 TRBV7-9 - CASSPRLAGGPVTDTQYF TGTGCCAGCAGCCCCCGACTAGCGGGAGGGCCAGTCACAGATACGCAGTATTTT
TRBJ2-6 - TRBV29-1 many CSVPDSSGANVLTF TGCAGCGTGCCCGACAGCTCTGGGGCCAACGTCCTGACTTTC
TRBJ1-1 - TRBV18 many CASSPTLGGDTEAFF TGTGCCAGCTCTCCAACTCTCGGGGGGGACACTGAAGCTTTCTTT
TRBJ1-2 - TRBV29-1 many CSAWTDYGYTF TGCAGCGCATGGACAGACTATGGCTACACCTTC
TRBJ2-1 TRBD1 TRBV20-1 few CSANNLDRGFEQFF TGCAGTGCCAATAACCTGGACAGGGGATTTGAGCAGTTCTTC
TRBJ2-3 TRBD2 TRBV14 many CASSRAGTTYTDTQYF TGTGCCAGCAGCCGAGCCGGGACTACATACACAGATACGCAGTATTTT
TRBJ2-3 TRBD1 TRBV19 many CASLPGQGFIDTQYF TGTGCCAGTCTACCGGGACAGGGGTTTATCGATACGCAGTATTTT
TRBJ2-5 TRBD2 TRBV7-2 few CASSLGTSGDHQETQYF TGTGCCAGCAGCTTAGGGACTAGCGGGGACCACCAAGAGACCCAGTACTTC
TRBJ2-4 - TRBV20-1 many CSARFLGAQNIQYF TGCAGTGCTAGATTCCTCGGGGCGCAAAACATTCAGTACTTC
TRBJ1-1 - TRBV7-2 - CASSRMGQNTEAFF TGTGCCAGCAGTCGCATGGGACAGAACACTGAAGCTTTCTTT
TRBJ1-1 - TRBV19 many CASRLNRAAEAFF TGTGCCAGTAGACTCAACAGGGCGGCTGAAGCTTTCTTT
TRBJ2-2 TRBD2 TRBV20-1 many CSLERDFGTGELFF TGCAGTCTAGAGCGGGATTTCGGCACCGGGGAGCTGTTTTTT
TRBJ2-1 TRBD2 TRBV13 many CASSGSGTTYNEQFF TGTGCCAGCAGCGGATCCGGGACTACCTACAATGAGCAGTTCTTC
TRBJ2-7 TRBD1 TRBV20-1 many CSARTGASYEQYF TGCAGTGCTCGGACAGGAGCCTCCTACGAGCAGTACTTC
TRBJ2-6 - TRBV5-1 many CASSVGTTGGDVLTF TGCGCCAGCAGCGTTGGAACAACTGGGGGAGACGTCCTGACTTTC
TRBJ1-5 TRBD1 TRBV6-5 many CASSPLTGDNQPQHF TGTGCCAGCAGCCCACTGACAGGGGACAATCAGCCCCAGCATTTT
TRBJ2-5 - TRBV4-3 few CASSQDIGISGETQYF TGCGCCAGCAGCCAGGACATCGGGATTTCGGGCGAGACCCAGTACTTC
TRBJ2-1 TRBD2 TRBV7-2 few CASSSRRTSNEQFF TGTGCCAGCAGCTCTCGACGGACTAGCAATGAGCAGTTCTTC
TRBJ2-7 - TRBV7-8 - CASSLLGLLGEQYF TGTGCCAGCAGCCTCCTAGGGCTACTAGGGGAGCAGTACTTC
TRBJ1-5 - TRBV20-1 many CSAQPTASNQPQHF TGCAGTGCCCAACCTACAGCGAGCAATCAGCCCCAGCATTTT
TRBJ2-4 - TRBV18 few CASSPQNPQGSGQYF TGTGCCAGCTCACCACAGAACCCACAGGGTTCCGGGCAGTACTTC
TRBJ2-3 TRBD1 TRBV18 few CASSPSPGGRTDTQYF TGTGCCAGCTCACCATCCCCAGGGGGCCGCACAGATACGCAGTATTTT
TRBJ2-2 - TRBV12-3/TRBV12-4 - CASSPVGDRTGELFF TGTGCCAGCAGTCCCGTAGGAGACCGCACCGGGGAGCTGTTTTTT
TRBJ2-2 TRBD1 TRBV24-1 many CATSDPGQGATGELFF TGTGCCACCAGTGATCCGGGACAGGGGGCCACCGGGGAGCTGTTTTTT
TRBJ2-5 TRBD1 TRBV10-3 many CAIREPGQGEETQYF TGTGCCATCAGAGAGCCGGGACAGGGGGAAGAGACCCAGTACTTC
TRBJ1-1 - TRBV7-9 few CASSLETHTEAFF TGTGCCAGCAGCTTAGAGACTCACACTGAAGCTTTCTTT
TRBJ1-1 - TRBV7-2 many CASKRGARTEAFF TGTGCCAGCAAGCGGGGGGCAAGAACTGAAGCTTTCTTT
TRBJ2-3 - TRBV6-5 few CASRLDWSKDTQYF TGTGCCAGCAGACTCGATTGGAGTAAAGATACGCAGTATTTT
TRBJ2-1 - TRBV10-3 few CAISVLDNEQFF TGTGCCATCAGTGTCCTCGACAATGAGCAGTTCTTC
TRBJ2-1 - TRBV4-2 - CASSQVKVSSYNEQFF TGTGCCAGCAGCCAAGTGAAGGTTAGCTCCTACAATGAGCAGTTCTTC
TRBJ2-1 - TRBV5-1 many CASSFRDSSYNEQFF TGCGCCAGCAGCTTCCGGGACTCCTCCTACAATGAGCAGTTCTTC
TRBJ2-1 TRBD1 TRBV29-1 many CSVESGTGGYEQFF TGCAGCGTTGAATCTGGGACAGGGGGCTATGAGCAGTTCTTC
TRBJ2-1 - TRBV4-1 - CASSPTGSSARYNEQFF TGCGCCAGCAGCCCAACAGGGTCCAGCGCTAGATACAATGAGCAGTTCTTC
TRBJ1-1 - TRBV5-4 many CASSFVSGNTEAFF TGTGCCAGCAGCTTCGTTTCGGGGAACACTGAAGCTTTCTTT
TRBJ2-5 - TRBV6-6 many CASTINRDPGAETQYF TGTGCCAGCACTATTAACCGGGACCCCGGGGCAGAGACCCAGTACTTC
TRBJ2-3 - TRBV20-1 many CSAPKGADTQYF TGCAGTGCTCCGAAGGGGGCAGATACGCAGTATTTT
TRBJ1-3 TRBD1 TRBV20-1 many CSARADRGLNTIYF TGCAGTGCTAGAGCTGACAGGGGGCTAAACACCATATATTTT
TRBJ2-5 TRBD2 TRBV10-3 many CAISESTQLLAGGQETQYF TGTGCCATCAGTGAGTCGACTCAACTTCTAGCGGGAGGGCAAGAGACCCAGTACTTC
TRBJ1-1 - TRBV6-5 few CAAWSYSMNTEAFF TGTGCCGCCTGGTCCTACAGCATGAACACTGAAGCTTTCTTT
TRBJ2-6 - TRBV18 - CASSPGVSGANVLTF TGTGCCAGCTCACCAGGTGTTTCTGGGGCCAACGTCCTGACTTTC
TRBJ2-1 - TRBV7-3 many CASSPDFNSYNEQFF TGTGCCAGCAGCCCGGACTTCAACTCCTACAATGAGCAGTTCTTC
TRBJ1-5 TRBD1 TRBV20-1 few CSAWELGTASNQPQHF TGCAGTGCTTGGGAGTTAGGGACAGCTAGCAATCAGCCCCAGCATTTT
TRBJ2-1 - TRBV7-9 - CASSLEGDEQFF TGTGCCAGCAGCTTGGAAGGGGATGAGCAGTTCTTC
TRBJ1-2 - TRBV4-1 many CASSQDGARTDGYTF TGCGCCAGCAGCCAAGATGGTGCCAGGACAGATGGCTACACCTTC
TRBJ2-4 - TRBV7-2 many CASSVISGKNIQYF TGTGCCAGCAGCGTAATTAGCGGCAAAAACATTCAGTACTTC
TRBJ2-7 TRBD2 TRBV29-1 - CSVDRVAGAPDEQYF TGCAGCGTTGATAGGGTAGCGGGGGCACCCGACGAGCAGTACTTC
TRBJ2-1 TRBD1 TRBV7-2 few CASSAPARGRYEQFF TGTGCCAGCAGCGCACCCGCCAGGGGGCGGTATGAGCAGTTCTTC
TRBJ2-7 - TRBV7-2 few CASSPRTGTYEQYF TGTGCCAGCAGCCCACGGACGGGAACCTACGAGCAGTACTTC